This T cell receptor (beta chain) was identified during a study of breast tumors, draining lymph nodes, adjacent tissues. General study findings and limits: Most tumor T cells seemingly derive from lymph node, then expand in tumor.

TCRdb itself ran the multiplex PCR reads through MiXCR, one entry per CDR3 protein. The sample has 65,000 to 80,000 distinct CDR3 sequences, roughly 20% seen once. V lost 1 base and J 0 bases, leaving 13 bases between the germline ends. CDR1 and CDR2 from the germline V gene are LGHNA and YSLEER. The CDR3 is made up of 18 amino acids. About this clonotype itself: Its specificity is unknown.

Breast cancer patients provided tissue from their axillary draining lymph nodes. The receptor was isolated from a female donor with breast cancer. Some clones in this sample may be carry-over from other donors' samples. Sequencing was carried out using axillary lymph node tissue. This chain connects TRBV4-3 to TRBJ2-6, with D tentatively TRBD2 (6 bases). CDR3 amino acids: CASSQAPLAASGANVLTF. The DNA for the CDR3 is TGCGCCAGCAGCCAAGCCCCCTTAGCGGCCTCTGGGGCCAACGTCCTGACTTTC.